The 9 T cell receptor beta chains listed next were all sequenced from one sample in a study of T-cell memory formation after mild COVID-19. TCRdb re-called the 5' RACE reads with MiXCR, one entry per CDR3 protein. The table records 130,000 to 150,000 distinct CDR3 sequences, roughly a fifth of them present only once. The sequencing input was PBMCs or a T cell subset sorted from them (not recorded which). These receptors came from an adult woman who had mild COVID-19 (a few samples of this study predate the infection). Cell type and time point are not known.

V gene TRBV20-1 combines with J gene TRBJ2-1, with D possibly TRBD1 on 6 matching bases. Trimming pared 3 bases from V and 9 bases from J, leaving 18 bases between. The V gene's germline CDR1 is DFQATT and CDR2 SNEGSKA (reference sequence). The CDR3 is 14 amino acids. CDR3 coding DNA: TGCAGTGCTAGTTTGACAGGTACCAGTGGTGAGCAGTTCTTC. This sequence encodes CSASLTGTSGEQFF.

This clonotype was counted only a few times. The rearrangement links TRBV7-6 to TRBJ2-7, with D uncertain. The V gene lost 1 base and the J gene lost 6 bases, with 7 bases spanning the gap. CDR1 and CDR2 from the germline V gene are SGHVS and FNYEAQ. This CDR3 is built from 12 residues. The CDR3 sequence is CASSLDSLEQYF. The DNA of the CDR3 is TGTGCCAGCAGCTTAGACTCCCTCGAGCAGTACTTC.

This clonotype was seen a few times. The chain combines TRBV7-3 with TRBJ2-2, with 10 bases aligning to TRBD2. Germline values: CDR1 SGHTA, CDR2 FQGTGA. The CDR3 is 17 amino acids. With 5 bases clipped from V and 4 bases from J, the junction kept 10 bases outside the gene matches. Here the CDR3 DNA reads TGTGCCAGCAGCGAAACGCCTAGCGGGAGTATCACCGGGGAGCTGTTTTTT. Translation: CASSETPSGSITGELFF.

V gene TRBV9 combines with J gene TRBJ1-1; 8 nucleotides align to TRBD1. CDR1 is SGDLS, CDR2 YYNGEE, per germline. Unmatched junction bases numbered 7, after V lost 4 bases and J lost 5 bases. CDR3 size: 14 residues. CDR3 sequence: CASSPHGDRTEAFF. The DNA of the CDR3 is TGTGCCAGCAGCCCTCACGGGGACAGGACTGAAGCTTTCTTT.

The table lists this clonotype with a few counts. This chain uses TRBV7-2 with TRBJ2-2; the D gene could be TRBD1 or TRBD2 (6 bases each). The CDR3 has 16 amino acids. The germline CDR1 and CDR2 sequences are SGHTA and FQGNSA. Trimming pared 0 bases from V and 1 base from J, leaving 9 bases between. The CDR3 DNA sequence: TGTGCCAGCAGCTTAGCGCGGGGACAGAACACCGGGGAGCTGTTTTTT. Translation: CASSLARGQNTGELFF.

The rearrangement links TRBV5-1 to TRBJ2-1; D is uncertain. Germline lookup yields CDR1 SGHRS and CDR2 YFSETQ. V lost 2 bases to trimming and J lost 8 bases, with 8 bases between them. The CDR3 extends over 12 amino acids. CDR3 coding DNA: TGCGCCAGCAGCTTAAGCGCGGATGAGCAGTTCTTC. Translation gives CASSLSADEQFF.

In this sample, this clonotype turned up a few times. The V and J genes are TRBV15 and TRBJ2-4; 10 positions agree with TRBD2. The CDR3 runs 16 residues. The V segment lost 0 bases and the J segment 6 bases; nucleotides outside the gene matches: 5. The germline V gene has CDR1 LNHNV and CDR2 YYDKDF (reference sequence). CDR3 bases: TGTGCCACCAGCAGAGATGAACAGCGGGGGGGAAACATTCAGTACTTC. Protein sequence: CATSRDEQRGGNIQYF.

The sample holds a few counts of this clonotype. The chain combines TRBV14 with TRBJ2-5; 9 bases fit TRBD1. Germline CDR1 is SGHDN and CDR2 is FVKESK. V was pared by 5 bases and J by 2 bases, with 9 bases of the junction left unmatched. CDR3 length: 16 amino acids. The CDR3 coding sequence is TGTGCCAGCAGCAGACAGGGGGGCTACACTCAAGAGACCCAGTACTTC. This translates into CASSRQGGYTQETQYF.

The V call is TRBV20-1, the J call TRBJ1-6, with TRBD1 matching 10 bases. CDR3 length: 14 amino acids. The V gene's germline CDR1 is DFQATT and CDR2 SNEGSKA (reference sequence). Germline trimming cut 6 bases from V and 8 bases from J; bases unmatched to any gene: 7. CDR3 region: CSATPGQGYSPLHF. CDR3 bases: TGCAGTGCAACCCCGGGACAGGGGTATTCACCCCTCCACTTT.